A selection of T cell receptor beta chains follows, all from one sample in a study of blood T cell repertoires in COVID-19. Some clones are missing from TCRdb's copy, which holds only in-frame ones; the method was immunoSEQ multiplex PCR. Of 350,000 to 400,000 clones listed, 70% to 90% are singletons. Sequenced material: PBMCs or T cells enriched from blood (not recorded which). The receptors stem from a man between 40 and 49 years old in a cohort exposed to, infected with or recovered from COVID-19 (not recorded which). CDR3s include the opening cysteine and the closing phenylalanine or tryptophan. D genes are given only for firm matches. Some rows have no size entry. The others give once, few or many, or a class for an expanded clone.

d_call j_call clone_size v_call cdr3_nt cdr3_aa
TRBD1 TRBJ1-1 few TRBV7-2 TGTGCCAGCAGCTCCCGGACAGGAAGGTACGCTGAAGCTTTCTTT CASSSRTGRYAEAFF
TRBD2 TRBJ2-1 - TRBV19 TGTGCCAGTAGTATAAATAGCGGGAGGGCCAGTGAGCAGTTCTTC CASSINSGRASEQFF
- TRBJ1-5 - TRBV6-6 TGTGCCAGCAGTCACGGGCCACAGGGTGGCAATCAGCCCCAGCATTTT CASSHGPQGGNQPQHF
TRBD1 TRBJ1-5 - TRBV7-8 TGTGCCAGCAGCTTAGGGACAGGGCTTCAGCCCCAGCATTTT CASSLGTGLQPQHF
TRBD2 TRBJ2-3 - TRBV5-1 TGCGCCAGCAGCTTGCTAGCGGGAGGGTTCTCAGATACGCAGTATTTT CASSLLAGGFSDTQYF
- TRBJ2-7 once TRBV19 TGTGCCAGTAGTATAGTACGGGGCTACGAGCAGTACTTC CASSIVRGYEQYF
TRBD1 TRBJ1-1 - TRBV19 TGTGCCAGTAGTCCCTGGGACAGAGCAACTGAAGCTTTCTTT CASSPWDRATEAFF
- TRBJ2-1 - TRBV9 TGTGCCAGCAGCGTAGCAGGGTTAGAAGAGCAGTTCTTC CASSVAGLEEQFF
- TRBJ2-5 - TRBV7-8 TGTGCCAGCAGAGGTATTGAGCGGGTCGGATCGGGGGAGACCCAGTACTTC CASRGIERVGSGETQYF
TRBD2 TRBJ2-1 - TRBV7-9 TGTGCCAGCATCGGGGGGGCTAGCGTCAACAATGAGCAGTTCTTC CASIGGASVNNEQFF
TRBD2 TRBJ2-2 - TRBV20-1 TGCAGTGCTAGTCGGCCAGCGGGAGCTGTTACGAACACCGGGGAGCTGTTTTTT CSASRPAGAVTNTGELFF
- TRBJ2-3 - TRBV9 TGTGCCAGCAGCGTGACTAGTATTACAGATACGCAGTATTTT CASSVTSITDTQYF
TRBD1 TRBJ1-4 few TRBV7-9 TGTGCCAGCAGCTTAAGAGGGACAGGACAAGATGAAAAACTGTTTTTT CASSLRGTGQDEKLFF
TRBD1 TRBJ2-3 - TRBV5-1 TGCGCCAGCAGCCAAATTCCGGGACAGGACACAGATACGCAGTATTTT CASSQIPGQDTDTQYF
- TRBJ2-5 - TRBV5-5 TGTGCCAGCAGCTTGGCCCGGGGAGCCCTCCAAGAGACCCAGTACTTC CASSLARGALQETQYF
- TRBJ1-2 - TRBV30 TGTGCCTGGAGTGTACCCGCCAGGGCTCACGGTGGCTACACCTTC CAWSVPARAHGGYTF
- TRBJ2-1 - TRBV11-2 TGTGCCAGCAGCTCCCCCCGTGGGGACTCCCATCCTGGCAATGAGCAGTTCTTC CASSSPRGDSHPGNEQFF
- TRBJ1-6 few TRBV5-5 TGTGCCAGCAACTACAGGGTTCCAGATTCACCCCTCCACTTT CASNYRVPDSPLHF
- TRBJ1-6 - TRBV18 TGTGCCAGCTCACCGGTCGAGGGGGGGACTAATTCACCCCTCCACTTT CASSPVEGGTNSPLHF
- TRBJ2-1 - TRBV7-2 TGTGCCAGCAGCTTTTCTTCCTTATCCTACAATGAGCAGTTCTTC CASSFSSLSYNEQFF
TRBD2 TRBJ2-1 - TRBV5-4 TGTGCCAGCAGCAGCGGACTAGCGGGGAATGAGCAGTTCTTC CASSSGLAGNEQFF
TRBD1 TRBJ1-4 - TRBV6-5 TGTGCCAGTCGGGACAGGGCTGAAAAACTGTTTTTT CASRDRAEKLFF
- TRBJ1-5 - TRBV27 TGTGCCAGCAGTATGGAGAATAGCAATCAGCCCCAGCATTTT CASSMENSNQPQHF
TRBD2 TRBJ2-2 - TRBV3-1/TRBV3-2 TGTGCCAGCCGAGGTAGCGGGCACGACGGGGAGCTGTTTTTT CASRGSGHDGELFF
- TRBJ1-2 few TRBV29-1 TGCAGCGTTGAAGAGGTTTGGGGCTTTGGCTACACCTTC CSVEEVWGFGYTF
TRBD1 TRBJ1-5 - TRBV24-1 TGTGCCACCGGCCACAGGGGTCGTGGCAATCAGCCCCAGCATTTT CATGHRGRGNQPQHF
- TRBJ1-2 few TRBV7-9 TGTGCCAGCAGCTCAGACAGCAATCCTAGCTATGGCTACACCTTC CASSSDSNPSYGYTF
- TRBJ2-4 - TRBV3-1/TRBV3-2 TGTGCCAGCAGCCAAGATTGGGGGGTGGGGACAGCTGCTTCAGCCAAAAACATTCAGTACTTC CASSQDWGVGTAASAKNIQYF
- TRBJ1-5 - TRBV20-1 TGCAGTGCTGGCAGCAATCAGCCCCAGCATTTT CSAGSNQPQHF
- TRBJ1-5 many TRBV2 TGTGCCAGCAGTGTCTTAGGGGGCAATCAGCCCCAGCATTTT CASSVLGGNQPQHF
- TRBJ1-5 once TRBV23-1 TGCGCCAGCAGTCCGTGCTCGCGCAGCGAGAATCAGCCCCAGCATTTT CASSPCSRSENQPQHF
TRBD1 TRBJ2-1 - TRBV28 TGTGCCAGCAGGCCAACAGGGGCCAACTACAATGAGCAGTTCTTC CASRPTGANYNEQFF
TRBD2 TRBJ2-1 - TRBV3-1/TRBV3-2 TGTGCCAGCAGCCAAACTAGCGGCTACAATGAGCAGTTCTTC CASSQTSGYNEQFF
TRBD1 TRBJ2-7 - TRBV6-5 TGTGCCAGCCACAGGGGGTACGAGCAGTACTTC CASHRGYEQYF
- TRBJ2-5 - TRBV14 TGTGCCAGCAGCCTAAAAGGGGAAGAGACCCAGTACTTC CASSLKGEETQYF
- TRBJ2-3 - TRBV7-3 TGTGCCAGCAGCTTATACTCCTCCGAAAGGCAGTATTTT CASSLYSSERQYF
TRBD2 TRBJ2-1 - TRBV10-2 TGCGCCAGCAGTGATATGGGAGGGCCTTACAATGAGCAGTTCTTC CASSDMGGPYNEQFF
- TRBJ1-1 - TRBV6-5 TGTGCCAGCACCTGGAGAAAGAACACTGAAGCTTTCTTT CASTWRKNTEAFF
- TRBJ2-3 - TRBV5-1 TGCGCCAGCAGCTTGGGAGGCGGGGTGGGCACAGATACGCAGTATTTT CASSLGGGVGTDTQYF
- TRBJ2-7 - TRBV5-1 TGCGCCAGCAGCTTGGAAATTTCCTCCCCGCGTTTTTCCTACGAGCAGTACTTC CASSLEISSPRFSYEQYF
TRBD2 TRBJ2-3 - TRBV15 TGTGCCACCAGCAGAACTAGCGGGAGGATCCATACGCAGTATTTT CATSRTSGRIHTQYF
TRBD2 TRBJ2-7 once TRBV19 TGTGCCAGCAGTAGCGGGAGGATCAACGAGCAGTACTTC CASSSGRINEQYF
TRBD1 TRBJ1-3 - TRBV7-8 TGTGCCAGCAGCTTAGACTCCGGGACAGGCACTGGAAACACCATATATTTT CASSLDSGTGTGNTIYF
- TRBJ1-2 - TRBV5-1 TGCGCCAGCAGAAGTGACAGTAGGGGGACCGGCTACACCTTC CASRSDSRGTGYTF
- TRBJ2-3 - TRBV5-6 TGTGCCAGCACCCGGTGGGCCAGGGGCACAGATACGCAGTATTTT CASTRWARGTDTQYF
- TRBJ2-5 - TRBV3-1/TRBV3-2 TGTGCCAGCAGTCAAGGACGGCAGGGGCAAGAGACCCAGTACTTC CASSQGRQGQETQYF